What follows describes a single T cell receptor (beta chain). Its target is unknown. The junction differs from germline at one of its ends, possibly a read error. A process of 5'RACE template switching, which added a universal primer site and UMIs, was used to make TCR cDNA. Each CDR3 protein gets one entry after TCRdb re-called the 5' RACE reads with MiXCR. The data contain under 300,000 distinct CDR3 sequences, roughly 13% of them singletons. CDR3 length: 16 amino acids. In germline, CDR1 is SGHVS, CDR2 FQNEAQ. These data originate in a study of T cells after yellow fever vaccination. Study overall: Fractions with few cells were prepared using SMART-Seq v4 Ultra Low Input.

Regarding the study as a whole: Abundant clonotypes from the bulk population could contaminate FACS-sorted repertoires. Peaking on day 5 versus 15, the secondary response was faster but weaker.

Here the sequenced sample was CD4+ T cells sorted from PBMCs, taken 45 days after the yellow fever booster vaccination. This chain uses TRBV7-8 with TRBJ2-7, with D perhaps matching TRBD1 (6 bases). The receptor was derived from a man aged 25 to 40 who received the YFV17D yellow fever vaccine. CDR3 DNA sequence: TGTGCCAGCAGCTACCGTTCCAGGGGATTTAACGTCGAGAAGTACTTC. Protein sequence: CASSYRSRGFNVEKYF.